Following are 18 T cell receptor beta chains from one sample sequenced in a study of T cell repertoires in cytomegalovirus infection. Their antigens remain unidentified. TCRdb processed the reads anew with MiXCR; each CDR3 protein has one entry. This table has roughly 310,000 distinct CDR3 sequences, 29% appearing once. Material: cultured PBMCs, obtained from culture after CMV antigen stimulation. Receptors were obtained from a human donor in good health (CMV status not recorded). Some clones in this sample may be carry-over from other donors' samples.

This chain links TRBV7-8 with TRBJ1-2; 7 positions match TRBD1. The CDR3 loop spans 16 amino acids. CDR1 is SGHVS, CDR2 FQNEAQ, per germline. V trimming: 5 bases; J trimming: 0 bases; junction bases outside the gene matches: 9. CDR3 DNA sequence: TGTGCCAGCAGCCCCCGGACAGGTCTGGCTAACTATGGCTACACCTTC. Residues: CASSPRTGLANYGYTF.

The rearrangement uses TRBV20-1 and TRBJ1-5, with TRBD1 matching over 8 bases. The CDR3 is made up of 13 amino acids. Per the germline V gene, CDR1 is DFQATT and CDR2 is SNEGSKA (reference sequence). J lost 2 bases, V lost 4 bases, and 1 base had no gene match. The CDR3 loop is CSATGGGNQPQHF. CDR3 sequence (DNA): TGCAGTGCTACAGGGGGCGGCAATCAGCCCCAGCATTTT.

The rearrangement joins TRBV11-2 to TRBJ1-3; D is possibly TRBD1 (6 bases). The CDR3 is 16 amino acids. The V end lost 5 bases, the J end lost 0 bases, and 14 bases lay between the germline ends. Per the germline V gene, CDR1 is SGHAT and CDR2 is FQNNGV. Written as DNA, the CDR3 is TGTGCCAGCAGCCAGACAGGCGTTTTCTCTGGAAACACCATATATTTT. Translated, it gives CASSQTGVFSGNTIYF.

The sample holds many counts of this clonotype. The rearrangement joins TRBV9 to TRBJ1-4, with D maybe TRBD1 (5 bases). The CDR3 loop spans 12 amino acids. Trimming removed 7 bases at V and 8 bases at J, with 12 bases between. Germline CDR1 reads SGDLS; CDR2 reads YYNGEE. This CDR3 reads CASGGSGEKLFF. The CDR3 DNA reads as TGTGCCAGCGGGGGAAGTGGGGAAAAACTGTTTTTT.

On this clonotype: One junction end does not reproduce the germline sequence, and a read error may be involved. The J gene is TRBJ2-2, the V gene TRBV7-9; D may be TRBD1 (5 bases). This CDR3 is built from 15 residues. CDR1 and CDR2 from the germline V gene are SEHNR and FQNEAQ (reference sequence). The chain's CDR3 is CASSLDSPNTGELFF. The CDR3 nucleotides read TGTGCCAGCAGTTTAGACAGCCCGAACACCGGGGAGCTGTTTTTT.

This clonotype was counted between two and nine times. The rearrangement joins TRBV28 to TRBJ1-3, with 10 bases identical to TRBD1. Germline CDR1 and CDR2: MDHEN and SYDVKM. Trimming took 2 bases from V and 3 from J; bases not matched to a gene: 1. The CDR3 runs to 15 residues. CDR3 sequence: CASSLRTGGGNTIYF. Here the CDR3 DNA reads TGTGCCAGCAGTTTAAGGACAGGGGGTGGAAACACCATATATTTT.

This sequence joins TRBV20-1 and TRBJ2-3; TRBD2 agrees at 10 bases. Trimming took 1 base from V and 5 from J; bases not matched to a gene: 9. CDR3 length equals 16 residues. Germline V lookup: CDR1 DFQATT, CDR2 SNEGSKA (reference sequence). The CDR3 DNA sequence: TGCAGTGCTAGAGCCGGCCTAGCGGGAGCCGTAGATACGCAGTATTTT. It yields the protein CSARAGLAGAVDTQYF.

This clonotype has only a few counts. The chain is built from TRBV6-4 and TRBJ2-1, with 11 nucleotides matching TRBD2. This CDR3 region has 15 residues. V lost 2 bases to trimming and J lost 3 bases; unmatched junction nucleotides: 0. CDR1 MRHNA and CDR2 SNTAGT come from the germline V gene. The CDR3 region has the DNA TGTGCCAGCAGTGACGGGACTAGCGGCTACAATGAGCAGTTCTTC. Its translation: CASSDGTSGYNEQFF.

The chain employs TRBV24-1 and TRBJ2-1; 9 bases are shared with TRBD1. The V and J ends lost 3 bases and 7 bases, in that order; junction bases with no gene match: 3. Per the germline V gene, CDR1 is KGHDR and CDR2 is SFDVKD. This CDR3 spans 14 amino acids. Here the CDR3 DNA reads TGTGCCACCAGTGATCTCGACAGGGGGAATGAGCAGTTCTTC. This gives the protein CATSDLDRGNEQFF.

This clonotype occurred a few times. The chain recombines TRBV28 with TRBJ2-3, with 9 bases fitting TRBD2. V gave up 3 bases and J gave up 4 bases; unmatched junction bases: 5. CDR3 length: 15 amino acids. The germline V gene encodes CDR1 MDHEN and CDR2 SYDVKM. The CDR3 loop reads CASSFRGRGSDTQYF. The CDR3 DNA sequence: TGTGCCAGCAGTTTTCGCGGGAGGGGGTCAGATACGCAGTATTTT.

This clonotype was recorded many times. This rearrangement joins TRBV24-1 to TRBJ2-5; TRBD1 is a possible D gene (6 bases). Germline V gene sequence: CDR1 KGHDR, CDR2 SFDVKD. V shed 4 bases and J shed 1 base, with 12 bases lying between them. The CDR3 runs to 15 residues. The CDR3 DNA reads as TGTGCCACCAGTGAACCCGGACAGACCCAAGAGACCCAGTACTTC. It translates to CATSEPGQTQETQYF.

This clonotype was seen once. The rearrangement links TRBV10-3 to TRBJ2-2; TRBD2 is a possible D gene (6 bases). The CDR3 covers 14 residues. V dropped 2 bases and J dropped 6 bases, with 10 bases sitting between them. From germline, CDR1 is ENHRY and CDR2 SYGVKD. The CDR3 loop is CAISEAGFAGELFF. The CDR3 nucleotides read TGTGCCATCAGTGAGGCGGGGTTCGCCGGGGAGCTGTTTTTT.

V gene TRBV6-2 or TRBV6-3 combines with J gene TRBJ2-3; D call uncertain. V was pared by 2 bases and J by 5 bases, with 8 bases between. The CDR3 consists of 13 residues. Germline loops: CDR1 MNHEY, CDR2 SVGEGT. CDR3 loop: CASSYGSEDTQYF. The CDR3 DNA is TGTGCCAGCAGTTACGGTAGTGAAGATACGCAGTATTTT.

This clonotype was recorded at least ten times. DNA of the CDR3: TGTGCCAGCAGCAAAAAGACAGGGAACTTCGGGAATCAGCCCCAGCATTTT. This sequence encodes CASSKKTGNFGNQPQHF. This chain joins TRBV7-6 and TRBJ1-5, with TRBD1 identical over 7 bases. The CDR3 covers 17 residues. The V segment lost 5 bases and the J segment 4 bases; nucleotides outside the gene matches: 14. Germline loops: CDR1 SGHVS, CDR2 FNYEAQ.

This rearrangement joins TRBV20-1 to TRBJ1-5; TRBD1 is a possible D gene (6 bases). This CDR3 has 13 amino acids. V was cut by 3 bases and J by 4 bases, with 10 bases left in between. The germline V gene has CDR1 DFQATT and CDR2 SNEGSKA (reference sequence). The CDR3 spells CSASRGANQPQHF. CDR3 coding DNA: TGCAGTGCTAGTAGGGGGGCTAATCAGCCCCAGCATTTT.

This chain links TRBV20-1 with TRBJ1-2; TRBD1 aligns across 8 bases. Germline V gives CDR1 DFQATT, CDR2 SNEGSKA (reference sequence). Trimming took 5 bases from V and 8 from J; bases not matched to a gene: 7. The CDR3 totals 12 residues. CDR3 residues: CSAPDRVGGYTF. The CDR3 nucleotides are TGCAGTGCTCCGGACAGGGTAGGGGGCTACACCTTC.

The chain is built from TRBV29-1 and TRBJ1-1; D is ambiguous. Trimming pared 5 bases from V and 4 bases from J, leaving 14 bases between. This CDR3 contains 13 residues. Germline CDR1 is SQVTM and CDR2 is ANQGSEA. For the CDR3, the DNA is TGCAGCGTTACCGCCGGTTGGAGCACTGAAGCTTTCTTT. Its protein is CSVTAGWSTEAFF.

This clonotype came up once. The V call is TRBV6-5, the J call TRBJ2-5, with 11 bases that match TRBD1. Germline V gene data show CDR1 as MNHEY and CDR2 as SVGAGI. This CDR3 is 14 amino acids long. V trimming: 6 bases; J trimming: 5 bases; junction bases outside the gene matches: 5. The CDR3 DNA is TGTGCCAGCAGCGGGACAGGGGGTACTGAGACCCAGTACTTC. It specifies CASSGTGGTETQYF.